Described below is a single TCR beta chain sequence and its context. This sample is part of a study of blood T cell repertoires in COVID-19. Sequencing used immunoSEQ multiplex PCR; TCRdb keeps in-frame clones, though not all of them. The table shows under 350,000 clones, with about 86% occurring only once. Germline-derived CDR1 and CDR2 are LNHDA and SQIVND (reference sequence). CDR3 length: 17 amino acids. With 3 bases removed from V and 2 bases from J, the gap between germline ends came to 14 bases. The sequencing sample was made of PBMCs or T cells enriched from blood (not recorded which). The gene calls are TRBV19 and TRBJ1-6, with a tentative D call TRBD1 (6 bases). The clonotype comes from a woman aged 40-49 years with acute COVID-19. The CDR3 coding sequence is TGTGCCAGTAGTATGGACAGCCAACGGGCCTATAATTCACCCCTCCACTTT. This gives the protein CASSMDSQRAYNSPLHF.